This TCR beta chain emerged from a study of T cell responses to AZD1222 COVID-19 vaccine. As to this clone: The antigen is undetermined.

Produced via immunoSEQ multiplex PCR; TCRdb's table is partial and in-frame only. This table holds 120,000 or so clones, 89% found once. The study, taken as a whole, reports: Repertoire sampling was restricted to post-peak T cell response timepoints. Clonal diversity may have been underestimated in mostly white British donors.

Trimming removed 7 bases at V and 4 bases at J, with 16 bases between. The CDR3 consists of 14 residues. Looked up from germline, CDR1 is SGHRS and CDR2 is YFSETQ. This receptor was identified in an adult in good health. The specimen was peripheral blood, collected on day 0 of AZD1222 vaccination. V is TRBV5-1 and J is TRBJ2-3; D tentatively reads TRBD1 or TRBD2 (5 bases each). In DNA form, the CDR3 reads TGCGCCAGCTGGTCAGGGCCTAGCCCAGATACGCAGTATTTT. It yields the protein CASWSGPSPDTQYF.